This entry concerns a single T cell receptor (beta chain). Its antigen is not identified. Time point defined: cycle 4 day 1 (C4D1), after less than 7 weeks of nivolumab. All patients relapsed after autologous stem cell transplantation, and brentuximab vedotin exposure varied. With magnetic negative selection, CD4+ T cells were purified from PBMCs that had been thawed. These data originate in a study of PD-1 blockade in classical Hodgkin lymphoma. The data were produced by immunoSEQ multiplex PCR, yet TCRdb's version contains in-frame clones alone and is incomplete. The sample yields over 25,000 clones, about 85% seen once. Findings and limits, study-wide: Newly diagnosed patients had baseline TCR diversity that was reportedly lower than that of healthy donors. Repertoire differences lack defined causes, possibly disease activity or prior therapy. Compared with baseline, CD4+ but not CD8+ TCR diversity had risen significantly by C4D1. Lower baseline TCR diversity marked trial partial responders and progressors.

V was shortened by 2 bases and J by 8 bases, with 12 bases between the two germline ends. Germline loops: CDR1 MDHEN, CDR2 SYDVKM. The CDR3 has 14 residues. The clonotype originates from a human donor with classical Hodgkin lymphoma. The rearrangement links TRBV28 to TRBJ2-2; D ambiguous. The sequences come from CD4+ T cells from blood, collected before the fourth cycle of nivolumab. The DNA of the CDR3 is TGTGCCAGCAGTTTAAAGGGTATTTCGGGGGAGCTGTTTTTT. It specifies CASSLKGISGELFF.